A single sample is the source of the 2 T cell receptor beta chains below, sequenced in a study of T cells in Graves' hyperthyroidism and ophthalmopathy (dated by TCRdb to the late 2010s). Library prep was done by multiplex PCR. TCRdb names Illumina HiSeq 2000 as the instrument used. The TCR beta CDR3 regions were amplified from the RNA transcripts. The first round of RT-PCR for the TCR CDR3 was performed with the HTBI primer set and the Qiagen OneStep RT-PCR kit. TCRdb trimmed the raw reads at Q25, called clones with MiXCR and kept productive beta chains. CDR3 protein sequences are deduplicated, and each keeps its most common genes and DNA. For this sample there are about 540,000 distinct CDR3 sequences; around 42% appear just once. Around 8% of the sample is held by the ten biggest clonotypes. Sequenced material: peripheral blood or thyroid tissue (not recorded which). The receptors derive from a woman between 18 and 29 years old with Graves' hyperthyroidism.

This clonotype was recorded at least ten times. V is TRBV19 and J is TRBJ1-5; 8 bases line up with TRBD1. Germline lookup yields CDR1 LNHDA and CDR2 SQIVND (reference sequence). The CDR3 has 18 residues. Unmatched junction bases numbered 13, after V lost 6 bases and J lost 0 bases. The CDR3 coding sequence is TGTGCCAGTAGCGAAGCCCAGGGGGCCGGGGCTAGCAATCAGCCCCAGCATTTT. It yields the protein CASSEAQGAGASNQPQHF.

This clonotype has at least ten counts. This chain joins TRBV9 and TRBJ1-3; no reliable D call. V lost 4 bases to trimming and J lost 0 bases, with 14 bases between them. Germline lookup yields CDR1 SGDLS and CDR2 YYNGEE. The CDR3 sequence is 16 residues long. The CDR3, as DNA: TGTGCCAGCAGCCCCCGTCGGGTCTACTCTGGAAACACCATATATTTT. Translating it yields CASSPRRVYSGNTIYF. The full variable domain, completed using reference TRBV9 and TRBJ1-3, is DSGVTQTPKHLITATGQRVTLRCSPRSGDLSVYWYQQSLDQGLQFLIQYYNGEERAKGNILERFSAQQFPDLHSELNLSSLELGDSALYFCASSPRRVYSGNTIYFGEGSWLTVV.